This T cell receptor (beta chain) is drawn from a study of regulatory T cells in long-lasting Graves disease. Study-wide context: More than 5 years of antithyroid drugs with positive TSH receptor antibodies defined persistent Graves' disease.

Arm-PCR of CDR3 regions and iRepertoire HTBI primers were the basis on which TCR beta libraries were built. TCRdb reanalysed the multiplex PCR reads using MiXCR and keeps one entry per CDR3 protein. Found here are some 370,000 distinct CDR3 sequences, approximately 25% of them singletons; the top ten hold less than 30%. Described time point: persistent/refractory GD, antithyroid drugs over 5 years with positive TRAb. Isolated PBMC RNA provided the starting material for the TCR library. A blood draw put around 9 milliliters of peripheral blood into EDTA tubes. This clonotype was found many times. The target antigen is unknown. Study-wide results and caveats: For persistent Graves' patients, TCR diversity was lower than for newly diagnosed ones.

Trimming took 7 bases from V and 4 from J, leaving 14 bases between them. The CDR3 is 14 amino acids. The germline V gene has CDR1 MNHEY and CDR2 SMNVEV (reference sequence). The TCR originated in a woman aged 40 to 50 with Graves disease. This sample comprised peripheral blood mononuclear cells (PBMCs), obtained when the disease was refractory, from a patient treated with antithyroid drugs. J is TRBJ1-5 and V is TRBV27; D possibly corresponds to TRBD1 (6 bases). CDR3 protein: CASTTKRGNQPQHF. CDR3 DNA sequence: TGTGCCAGCACCACCAAGAGGGGGAATCAGCCCCAGCATTTT.